One and the same sample provided the 2 T cell receptor beta chains below, sequenced in a study of cytomegalovirus exposure and HLA in healthy donors. Profiled with immunoSEQ multiplex PCR; TCRdb holds only in-frame clones, not every one. The sample lists 180,000 or so clones, approximately 86% occurring once. Sequencing was done on a sample of PBMCs. The receptors stem from a young man in good health and CMV-seropositive.

V gene TRBV4-3 combines with J gene TRBJ2-2; D is perhaps TRBD1 (5 bases). V lost 3 bases, J lost 0 bases, and 11 bases lay in between. The V gene's germline CDR1 is LGHNA and CDR2 YSLEER. The CDR3 is 16 amino acids. The CDR3 bases are TGCGCCAGCAGCCACTACAGGTCCCCGAACACCGGGGAGCTGTTTTTT. Amino acids: CASSHYRSPNTGELFF.

The CDR3: CSALTGAHEKLFF. In nucleotides, the CDR3 is TGCAGCGCTCTTACAGGGGCCCATGAAAAACTGTTTTTT. The chain carries TRBV29-1 and TRBJ1-4, with 7 bases matching TRBD1. With V trimmed by 7 bases and J by 6 bases, 8 bases remained unmatched. Per germline, CDR1 SQVTM and CDR2 ANQGSEA. The CDR3 has 13 residues.